The 24 T cell receptor beta chains presented below share a single source sample, sequenced in a study of tumor-infiltrating lymphocytes in localized non-small cell lung cancer. Profiled with immunoSEQ multiplex PCR; TCRdb holds only in-frame clones, not every one. The sample contains about 12,000 clones, approximately 80% of which appear only once. The sequencing input was lung tumor tissue. These receptors were taken from a human donor with non-small cell lung cancer.

This clone occurred once. The chain combines TRBV15 with TRBJ2-7; D could derive from TRBD1 or TRBD2 (6 bases each). The germline CDR1 and CDR2 sequences are LNHNV and YYDKDF (reference sequence). The CDR3 totals 12 residues. V was shortened by 9 bases and J by 2 bases, with 11 bases between the two germline ends. CDR3 DNA: TGTGCCACTTCACGGGGGCCCTACGAGCAGTACTTC. As protein: CATSRGPYEQYF.

The chain uses TRBV6-9 and TRBJ2-7; 7 bases align to TRBD1. Per germline, CDR1 MNHGY and CDR2 SVAAGI. The CDR3 contains 16 residues. V shed 8 bases and J 5 bases; nucleotides not matched to a gene: 18. CDR3 amino acids: CASAPAHRQGSNEQYF. The CDR3 coding sequence is TGTGCCAGCGCCCCAGCTCACAGACAGGGATCTAACGAGCAGTACTTC.

The J gene is TRBJ2-1, the V gene TRBV28, with 8 bases matching TRBD1. Unmatched junction bases numbered 7, after V lost 7 bases and J lost 2 bases. This CDR3 has 15 residues. From germline, CDR1 is MDHEN and CDR2 SYDVKM. This CDR3 is CASKIQGDAYNEQFF. DNA of the CDR3: TGTGCCAGCAAGATACAGGGGGACGCCTACAATGAGCAGTTCTTC.

The chain uses TRBV7-2 and TRBJ2-5; tentatively, D is TRBD1 (5 bases). Germline V gives CDR1 SGHTA, CDR2 FQGNSA. The CDR3 totals 12 residues. V gave up 2 bases and J gave up 5 bases, with 6 bases separating them. CDR3 sequence reads: CASSLYRETQYF. The CDR3 DNA is TGTGCCAGCAGCTTATACAGGGAGACCCAGTACTTC.

As regards this clone: A junction boundary mismatches the germline segment, possibly from a read error. This specimen includes other DNA sequences encoding the same CDR3. The chain carries TRBV30 and TRBJ1-2, with D unclear. The CDR3 loop spans 13 amino acids. The germline V gene encodes CDR1 GTSNPN and CDR2 SVGIG (reference sequence). CDR3 nucleotide sequence: TGCGCCTGGAGTGTACCTACAGCGGTGGGCCACACCTTC. Translation gives CAWSVPTAVGHTF.

This clone was picked up one time. The chain uses TRBV30 and TRBJ1-2, with 7 bases identical to TRBD1. Looked up from germline, CDR1 is GTSNPN and CDR2 is SVGIG (reference sequence). This CDR3 has 15 amino acids. With 3 bases clipped from V and 4 bases from J, the junction kept 11 bases outside the gene matches. The CDR3 sequence: CAWSQGGLVSYGYTF. The CDR3, as DNA: TGTGCCTGGAGCCAGGGGGGGCTCGTGTCCTATGGCTACACCTTC.

The V call is TRBV5-1, the J call TRBJ1-5, with 8 bases fitting TRBD1. The junction had 3 bases not matched to a gene; V was cut back by 0 bases and J by 7 bases. Germline V CDR1 and CDR2: SGHRS, YFSETQ. The CDR3 is made up of 14 amino acids. The CDR3 reads CASSLGTGKQPQHF. The DNA of the CDR3 is TGCGCCAGCAGCTTGGGGACAGGGAAGCAGCCCCAGCATTTT.

This clone was seen a few times. The V gene is TRBV5-1, the J gene TRBJ1-1, with D tentatively TRBD1 (5 bases). V dropped 4 bases and J dropped 5 bases, with 15 bases sitting between them. CDR3 length: 14 residues. In germline, CDR1 is SGHRS, CDR2 YFSETQ. The CDR3 bases are TGCGCCAGCAGCCCCAGGGAGGGGCGAACTGAAGCTTTCTTT. This gives the protein CASSPREGRTEAFF.

The rearrangement links TRBV9 to TRBJ1-3, with TRBD1 matching over 7 bases. V was pared by 4 bases and J by 7 bases, with 8 bases of the junction left unmatched. The CDR3 consists of 14 residues. Germline CDR1 SGDLS, CDR2 YYNGEE. The CDR3 sequence: CASSLRDRENTIYF. The CDR3 bases are TGTGCCAGCAGCCTCCGAGACAGGGAGAACACCATATATTTT.

V gene TRBV18 combines with J gene TRBJ2-2; TRBD1 agrees at 7 bases. With 0 bases clipped from V and 1 base from J, the junction kept 2 bases outside the gene matches. CDR1 KGHSH and CDR2 LQKENI come from the germline V gene. This CDR3 has 16 residues. The DNA for the CDR3 is TGTGCCAGCTCACCACCGACAGGGATGAACACCGGGGAGCTGTTTTTT. It translates to CASSPPTGMNTGELFF.

The V and J genes are TRBV7-6 and TRBJ2-7, with D unclear. CDR1 is SGHVS, CDR2 FNYEAQ, per germline. V lost 4 bases and J lost 7, with 17 bases in between. The CDR3 contains 14 residues. The CDR3 DNA is TGTGCCAGCAGCTCCAACCAGGCCGCCGAAGAGCAGTACTTC. Translation gives CASSSNQAAEEQYF.

The chain links TRBV19 to TRBJ1-1; the D is unclear. The CDR3 runs to 13 residues. Germline CDR1 LNHDA, CDR2 SQIVND (reference sequence). Deletions cut 3 bases from V and 3 bases from J, with 8 bases between. This CDR3 reads CASSIRGYTEAFF. In nucleotides, the CDR3 is TGTGCCAGTAGTATTCGGGGATACACTGAAGCTTTCTTT.

This clone was observed a handful of times. The V call is TRBV6-5, the J call TRBJ2-7; 7 bases line up with TRBD2. There are 14 residues in the CDR3. Germline CDR1 reads MNHEY; CDR2 reads SVGAGI. V lost 4 bases to trimming and J lost 3 bases; unmatched junction nucleotides: 6. CDR3 in amino acids: CASSSPGRGYEQYF. The CDR3 region has the DNA TGTGCCAGCAGTTCCCCGGGGAGGGGCTACGAGCAGTACTTC.

This clone was seen a single time. V is TRBV6-5 and J is TRBJ1-2; no clear D gene. Trimming stripped 7 bases from V and 4 bases from J, with 13 bases between. Germline V gene data show CDR1 as MNHEY and CDR2 as SVGAGI. This CDR3 is built from 13 residues. The DNA for the CDR3 is TGTGCCAGCACCGCCCTCGGATTCTATGGCTACACCTTC. This gives the protein CASTALGFYGYTF.

This clone was recorded only once. The chain carries TRBV19 and TRBJ2-7; 7 bases map to TRBD1. The V gene's germline CDR1 is LNHDA and CDR2 SQIVND (reference sequence). V shed 6 bases and J 2 bases; nucleotides not matched to a gene: 7. The CDR3 sequence is 14 residues long. The CDR3 region has the DNA TGTGCCAGTAGCCCGGGACAGAGTGCCTACGAGCAGTACTTC. Protein: CASSPGQSAYEQYF.

The rearrangement links TRBV2 to TRBJ1-6; D call uncertain. V gave up 0 bases and J gave up 7 bases, with 10 bases separating them. From germline, CDR1 is SNHLY and CDR2 FYNNEI. The CDR3 consists of 15 residues. Here the CDR3 reads CASSEARVSNSPLHF. The CDR3 DNA reads TGTGCCAGCAGTGAAGCCCGGGTGTCAAATTCACCCCTCCACTTT.

Here the CDR3 DNA reads TGTGCCAGCAGACTCTTAGGGGGTAATGAAAAACTGTTTTTT. Translating gives CASRLLGGNEKLFF. The chain is built from TRBV6-5 and TRBJ1-4; possibly TRBD1 for D (6 bases). Germline lookup yields CDR1 MNHEY and CDR2 SVGAGI. There are 14 residues in the CDR3. V lost 6 bases and J lost 4, with 12 bases in between.

This sequence joins TRBV14 and TRBJ1-3, with D uncertain. V was trimmed by 4 bases and J by 0 bases, leaving 7 bases between them. CDR3 length equals 14 residues. Germline V gene lookup returns CDR1 SGHDN and CDR2 FVKESK. The CDR3 coding sequence is TGTGCCAGCAGCCTAGCGGGCTCTGGAAACACCATATATTTT. It encodes CASSLAGSGNTIYF.

In DNA, the CDR3 is TGTGCCAGCAGGCAGACACACTCCTACGAGCAGTACTTC. It translates to CASRQTHSYEQYF. The rearrangement uses TRBV7-2 and TRBJ2-7; no clear D gene. The CDR3 has 13 residues. The germline V and J ends were trimmed by 6 bases and 0 bases, with 9 bases remaining between them. Germline CDR1 and CDR2: SGHTA and FQGNSA.

This chain links TRBV6-1 with TRBJ1-2; tentatively, D is TRBD1 (6 bases). The germline V and J ends were trimmed by 6 bases and 4 bases, with 18 bases remaining between them. CDR1 MNHNS and CDR2 SASEGT come from the germline V gene. This CDR3 region has 15 residues. Here the CDR3 reads CASRNQTGLAYGYTF. The CDR3 DNA reads as TGTGCCAGCAGGAATCAAACAGGGCTGGCCTATGGCTACACCTTC.

The genes are TRBV6-1 and TRBJ1-1; possibly TRBD1 for D (5 bases). CDR3 length equals 14 residues. V shed 10 bases and J shed 2 bases, with 17 bases lying between them. The germline CDR1 and CDR2 sequences are MNHNS and SASEGT. The DNA for the CDR3 is TGTGCCACCGGGGCGACAGCGAGAAACACTGAAGCTTTCTTT. Translation: CATGATARNTEAFF.

V gene TRBV2 combines with J gene TRBJ2-5, with 9 bases matching TRBD1. Losses at the gene ends were 6 bases for V and 4 bases for J; bases not matched to a gene: 3. CDR3 length: 13 amino acids. Germline V gene data show CDR1 as SNHLY and CDR2 as FYNNEI. CDR3 DNA sequence: TGTGCCAGCAGCACAGGGGGCGTAGAGACCCAGTACTTC. Its translation is CASSTGGVETQYF.

The CDR3 DNA sequence: TGTGCCAGTAGTTGGGTGGGCGGGGCGGCGGCAGATACGCAGTATTTT. The encoded protein is CASSWVGGAAADTQYF. The chain combines TRBV19 with TRBJ2-3, with D possibly being TRBD2 (6 bases). The germline V and J ends were trimmed by 5 bases and 4 bases, with 19 bases remaining between them. This CDR3 region has 16 residues. Germline V gives CDR1 LNHDA, CDR2 SQIVND (reference sequence).

The rearrangement joins TRBV5-1 to TRBJ2-7, with a weak D call TRBD2 (5 bases). Germline V gene lookup returns CDR1 SGHRS and CDR2 YFSETQ. Trimming pared 0 bases from V and 1 base from J, leaving 8 bases between. The length of the CDR3 is 14 residues. The CDR3 reads CASSLDRGSYEQYF. The DNA for the CDR3 is TGCGCCAGCAGCTTGGATCGGGGATCCTACGAGCAGTACTTC.